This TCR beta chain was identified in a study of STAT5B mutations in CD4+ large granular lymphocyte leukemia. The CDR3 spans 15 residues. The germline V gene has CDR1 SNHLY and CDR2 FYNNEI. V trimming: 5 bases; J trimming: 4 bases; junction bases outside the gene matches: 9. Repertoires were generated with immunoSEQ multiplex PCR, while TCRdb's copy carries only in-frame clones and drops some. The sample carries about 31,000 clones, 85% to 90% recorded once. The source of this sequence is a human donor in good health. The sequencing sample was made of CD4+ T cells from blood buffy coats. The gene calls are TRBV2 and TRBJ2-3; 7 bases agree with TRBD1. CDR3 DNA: TGTGCCAGCAGTAGACAGGGAACGGGGTCAGATACGCAGTATTTT. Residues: CASSRQGTGSDTQYF. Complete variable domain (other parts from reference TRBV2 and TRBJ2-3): EPEVTQTPSHQVTQMGQEVILRCVPISNHLYFYWYRQILGQKVEFLVSFYNNEISEKSEIFDDQFSVERPDGSNFTLKIRSTKLEDSAMYFCASSRQGTGSDTQYFGPGTRLTVL.